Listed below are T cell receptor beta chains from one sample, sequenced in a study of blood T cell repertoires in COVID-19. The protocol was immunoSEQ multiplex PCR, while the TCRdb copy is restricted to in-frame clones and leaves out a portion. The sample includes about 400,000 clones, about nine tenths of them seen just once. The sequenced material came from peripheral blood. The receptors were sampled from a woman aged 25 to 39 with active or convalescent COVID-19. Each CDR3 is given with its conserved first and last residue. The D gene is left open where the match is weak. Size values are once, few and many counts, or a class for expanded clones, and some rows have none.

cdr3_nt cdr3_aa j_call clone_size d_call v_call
TGTGCCAGCAGCTCGAACAGGAATTCACCCCTCCACTTT CASSSNRNSPLHF TRBJ1-6 NA NA TRBV11-2
TGTGCCACTGGGACAGGGGTAAACTATGGCTACACCTTC CATGTGVNYGYTF TRBJ1-2 NA TRBD1 TRBV3-1/TRBV3-2
TGTGCCAGCTCACCAAGGGCGGGGGCGGGCACAGATACGCAGTATTTT CASSPRAGAGTDTQYF TRBJ2-3 NA NA TRBV18
TGTGCCAGCAGTTCATCCGGGACAGGGGTCACCGGGGAGCTGTTTTTT CASSSSGTGVTGELFF TRBJ2-2 NA TRBD1 TRBV7-9
TGTGCCAGCAGCTTCCAGGGCGAAGAGACCCAGTACTTC CASSFQGEETQYF TRBJ2-5 NA NA TRBV7-8
TGTGCCAGCAGCCCACATCAACACAGCTCCTACAATGAGCAGTTCTTC CASSPHQHSSYNEQFF TRBJ2-1 NA NA TRBV3-1/TRBV3-2
TGTGCCAGCAGTTTATCCCCACAGGGTAACTATGGCTACACCTTC CASSLSPQGNYGYTF TRBJ1-2 NA NA TRBV27
TGTGCCAGCAGCTATCTAGCCGAAATAAACAATGAGCAGTTCTTC CASSYLAEINNEQFF TRBJ2-1 NA NA TRBV9
TGTGCCAGCAGCACAGGGTCCCCTAGCAATCAGCCCCAGCATTTT CASSTGSPSNQPQHF TRBJ1-5 NA NA TRBV6-5
TGTGCCAGCAGCTCAGGTCTCTATGGCTACACCTTC CASSSGLYGYTF TRBJ1-2 NA NA TRBV11-3
TGTGCCAGCAGGCCGACAGGGACCTATGGCTACACCTTC CASRPTGTYGYTF TRBJ1-2 once TRBD1 TRBV27
TGTGCCAGCTCACCAGAGGAAGTTTGGACAGTGGGTGAAAAACTGTTTTTT CASSPEEVWTVGEKLFF TRBJ1-4 once NA TRBV18
TGTGCCAGCAGGAAACTAGCGGGAGGGTCAGATACGCAGTATTTT CASRKLAGGSDTQYF TRBJ2-3 NA TRBD2 TRBV2
TGTGCCAGCAGCCAAGAAGGGGGGAACACTGAAGCTTTCTTT CASSQEGGNTEAFF TRBJ1-1 NA NA TRBV3-1/TRBV3-2
TGTGCCAGCAGCTTTGACGGGGTTTCTTCCTACGAGCAGTACTTC CASSFDGVSSYEQYF TRBJ2-7 NA NA TRBV5-4
TGCGCCAGCAGCCAACCACAGGGCGTCGGCTATGGCTACACCTTC CASSQPQGVGYGYTF TRBJ1-2 NA NA TRBV4-1
TGTGCCAGTTGGGCTAGGGGGCTGGCAGATACGCAGTATTTT CASWARGLADTQYF TRBJ2-3 NA TRBD1 TRBV6-5
TGTGCCAGCAGCTTGGACAGGAAGAACACTGAAGCTTTCTTT CASSLDRKNTEAFF TRBJ1-1 NA NA TRBV5-4
TGTGCCAGCAGCTTACGGGGGTCTTCTGAAGCTTTCTTT CASSLRGSSEAFF TRBJ1-1 NA NA TRBV7-8
TGTGCCATCAGTGACAGGGGTGCATCCTCTGGAAACACCATATATTTT CAISDRGASSGNTIYF TRBJ1-3 NA NA TRBV10-3
TGTGCCAGCGGCCAGGGTGTAGCTTTCTTT CASGQGVAFF TRBJ1-1 NA NA TRBV6-5
TGTGCCAGCAGCTTAGTCTATGCGGGGAACTATGGCTACACCTTC CASSLVYAGNYGYTF TRBJ1-2 NA NA TRBV7-8
TGTGCCAGCAGTTACTCGTTACTAGCGGGAGCCTACGAGCAGTACTTC CASSYSLLAGAYEQYF TRBJ2-7 NA TRBD2 TRBV6-5
TGCGCCAGCAGCCGCATGGACAGGGTACATGGCTACACCTTC CASSRMDRVHGYTF TRBJ1-2 few TRBD1 TRBV4-1
TGTGCCAGCAGTGTGGGCGCGGGGTCCGAGCAGTACTTC CASSVGAGSEQYF TRBJ2-7 once NA TRBV25-1
TGCGCCAGCAGCCTCGACAGGGGATACAATCAGCCCCAGCATTTT CASSLDRGYNQPQHF TRBJ1-5 once TRBD1 TRBV4-1
TGTGCCACCCAAGTAAGCGGGAGGGCCGCAGATACGCAGTATTTT CATQVSGRAADTQYF TRBJ2-3 NA TRBD2 TRBV19
TGCAGCGTTGAAGATCGTAGGACAGACTCTGGAAACACCATATATTTT CSVEDRRTDSGNTIYF TRBJ1-3 NA NA TRBV29-1
TGTGCCAGCAGCCAATTACAGGGGATTGATTCACCCCTCCACTTT CASSQLQGIDSPLHF TRBJ1-6 NA TRBD1 TRBV3-1/TRBV3-2
TGTGCCAGCAGTGATGAGGGCAGGTCCACCTCTGGAAACACCATATATTTT CASSDEGRSTSGNTIYF TRBJ1-3 NA NA TRBV6-1
TGTGCCAGCAGCGTAGAGGGCGGGAGCTCGACAGATACGCAGTATTTT CASSVEGGSSTDTQYF TRBJ2-3 NA TRBD2 TRBV9
TGTGCCAGCAGCTACACTAGATCCGAGGCCGGGGAGCTGTTTTTT CASSYTRSEAGELFF TRBJ2-2 NA NA TRBV4-2
TGTGCCAGCACTCACGGGAGTTCGGTTGGTAATGAGCAGTTCTTC CASTHGSSVGNEQFF TRBJ2-1 NA NA TRBV6-5
TGCGCCAGCAGCCCCGGGGAGCTATCGGGAGGGGAGACCCAGTACTTC CASSPGELSGGETQYF TRBJ2-5 NA TRBD2 TRBV5-1
TGCAGCGTTGAACAGTTGGCAGATTACAATGAGCAGTTCTTC CSVEQLADYNEQFF TRBJ2-1 NA NA TRBV29-1
TGTGCCACCAGCAGAGAAGGGACAGGGGGCGGTCGGCAGCCCCAGCATTTT CATSREGTGGGRQPQHF TRBJ1-5 few TRBD1 TRBV15
TGTGCCAGCAGCTTGGCCCCATCAAATGAGCAGTTCTTC CASSLAPSNEQFF TRBJ2-1 NA NA TRBV5-6
TGTGCCAGCAGCCCGGACAGTCTGAACACTGAAGCTTTCTTT CASSPDSLNTEAFF TRBJ1-1 NA NA TRBV7-9
TGTGCCAGCAGCAGCGGGACAGGGAGTGGTTACGAGCAGTACTTC CASSSGTGSGYEQYF TRBJ2-7 NA TRBD1 TRBV27
TGTGCCAGCAGTTTTTCAGGGAACTCCTACGAGCAGTACTTC CASSFSGNSYEQYF TRBJ2-7 NA NA TRBV27
TGTGCCAGCAGCGAACAGGGTAGAGCTAACTATGGCTACACCTTC CASSEQGRANYGYTF TRBJ1-2 NA NA TRBV9
TGTGCCAGCAGTTTAACGATCCTAGATCCCTACAATGAGCAGTTCTTC CASSLTILDPYNEQFF TRBJ2-1 NA NA TRBV27
TGTGCCAGCAGCCGTAGCGGCCTCTCCTACGAGCAGTACTTC CASSRSGLSYEQYF TRBJ2-7 NA NA TRBV6-5
TGTGCCAGCAGCCCCGGGACAAGTGGGAACACTGAAGCTTTCTTT CASSPGTSGNTEAFF TRBJ1-1 once NA TRBV3-1/TRBV3-2
TGTGCCAGCGGGACAGGGGCGCCGGGGACCACTGAAGCTTTCTTT CASGTGAPGTTEAFF TRBJ1-1 NA TRBD1 TRBV28
TGTGCCAGCTCACCATGGGACAGCTACAATGAGCAGTTCTTC CASSPWDSYNEQFF TRBJ2-1 NA TRBD1 TRBV18
TGTGCCAGCAGTTACCGCGACAGGGTCCTCAGCTCCTATAATTCACCCCTCCACTTT CASSYRDRVLSSYNSPLHF TRBJ1-6 NA TRBD1 TRBV6-2/TRBV6-3
TGTGCCAGCAGTTTCCGGGACAGCTCTGGAAACACCATATATTTT CASSFRDSSGNTIYF TRBJ1-3 NA TRBD1 TRBV6-5
TGTGCCAGCTCACCCCCAAAGGGGACAGGGGGCGAGAATTCACCCCTCCACTTT CASSPPKGTGGENSPLHF TRBJ1-6 NA TRBD1 TRBV18
TGTGCCACCAGCGGTTACAGGGAATACTCTGGAAACACCATATATTTT CATSGYREYSGNTIYF TRBJ1-3 once NA TRBV15
TGTGCCAGCAGCTTAGCGGGGACTTTCCCCTACGAGCAGTACTTC CASSLAGTFPYEQYF TRBJ2-7 NA NA TRBV7-9
TGCGCCAGCAGCGGGGGTAGACTAGCGGGTGAAGAGACCCAGTACTTC CASSGGRLAGEETQYF TRBJ2-5 NA TRBD2 TRBV5-1
TGTGCCAGCCGGGCAGGGGTAAGGGCTGGAAACACCATATATTTT CASRAGVRAGNTIYF TRBJ1-3 few NA TRBV25-1
TGTGCCAGCAGCCCTCGGACAGCTGGTTCGTATAATTCACCCCTCCACTTT CASSPRTAGSYNSPLHF TRBJ1-6 NA NA TRBV5-6
TGTGCCATCAGGACGAAACAGGATATGAACACTGAAGCTTTCTTT CAIRTKQDMNTEAFF TRBJ1-1 NA NA TRBV10-3
TGCGCCAGCAGCCAAGGCCAGGGAACCTATGGCTACACCTTC CASSQGQGTYGYTF TRBJ1-2 NA NA TRBV4-1